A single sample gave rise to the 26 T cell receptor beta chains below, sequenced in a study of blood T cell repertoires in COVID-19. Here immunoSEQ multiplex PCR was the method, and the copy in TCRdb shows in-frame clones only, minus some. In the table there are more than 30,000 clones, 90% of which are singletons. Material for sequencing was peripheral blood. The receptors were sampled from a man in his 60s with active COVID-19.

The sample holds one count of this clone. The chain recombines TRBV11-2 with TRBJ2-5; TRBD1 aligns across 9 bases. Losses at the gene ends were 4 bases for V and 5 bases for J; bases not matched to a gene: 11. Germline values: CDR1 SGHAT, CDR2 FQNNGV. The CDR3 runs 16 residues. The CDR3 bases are TGTGCCAGCAGCTACCGGGACAGGGCAGGGTCGGAGACCCAGTACTTC. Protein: CASSYRDRAGSETQYF.

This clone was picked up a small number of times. For the CDR3, the DNA is TGTGCCAGCAGCTATGCGAGACAGGCACAAGAGACCCAGTACTTC. It specifies CASSYARQAQETQYF. The chain employs TRBV11-2 and TRBJ2-5; TRBD1 is a possible D gene (6 bases). Trimming removed 4 bases at V and 2 bases at J, with 14 bases between. Germline loops: CDR1 SGHAT, CDR2 FQNNGV. This CDR3 spans 15 amino acids.

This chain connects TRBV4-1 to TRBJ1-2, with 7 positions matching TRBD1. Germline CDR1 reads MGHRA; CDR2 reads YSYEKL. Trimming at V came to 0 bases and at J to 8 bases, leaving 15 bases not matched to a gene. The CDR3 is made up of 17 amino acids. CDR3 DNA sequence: TGCGCCAGCAGCCAAGAATGGTGGCCCACAGGGGCTAGAGGCTACACCTTC. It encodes CASSQEWWPTGARGYTF.

The CDR3 here is CASSLHRSPAQHF. The CDR3 DNA reads TGTGCCAGTAGTCTCCATAGATCACCGGCCCAGCATTTT. This chain links TRBV19 with TRBJ1-5; unclear D gene. The CDR3 contains 13 residues. Between the trimmed V and J ends, which lost 5 bases and 11 bases, there was a span of 16 bases. Germline V gene sequence: CDR1 LNHDA, CDR2 SQIVND (reference sequence).

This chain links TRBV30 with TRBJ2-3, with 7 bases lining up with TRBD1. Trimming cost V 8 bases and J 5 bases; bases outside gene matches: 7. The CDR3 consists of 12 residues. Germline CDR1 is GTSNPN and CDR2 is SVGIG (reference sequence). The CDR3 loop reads CARKGDRDTQYF. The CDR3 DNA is TGTGCCCGAAAGGGGGACAGAGATACGCAGTATTTT.

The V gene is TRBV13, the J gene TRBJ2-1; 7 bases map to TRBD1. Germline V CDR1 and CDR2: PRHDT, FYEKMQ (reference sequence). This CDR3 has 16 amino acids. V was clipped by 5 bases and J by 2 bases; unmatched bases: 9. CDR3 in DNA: TGTGCCAGCAGCCTTTTCGAGGGGGCCCCCTACAATGAGCAGTTCTTC. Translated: CASSLFEGAPYNEQFF.

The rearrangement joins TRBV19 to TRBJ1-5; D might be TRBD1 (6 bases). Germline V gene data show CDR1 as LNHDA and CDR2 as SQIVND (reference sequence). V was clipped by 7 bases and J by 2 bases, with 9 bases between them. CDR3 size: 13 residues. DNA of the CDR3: TGTGCCAGTAACCACAGGGGCAATCAGCCCCAGCATTTT. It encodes CASNHRGNQPQHF. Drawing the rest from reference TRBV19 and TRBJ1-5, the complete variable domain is DGGITQSPKYLFRKEGQNVTLSCEQNLNHDAMYWYRQDPGQGLRLIYYSQIVNDFQKGDIAEGYSVSREKKESFPLTVTSAQKNPTAFYLCASNHRGNQPQHFGDGTRLSIL.

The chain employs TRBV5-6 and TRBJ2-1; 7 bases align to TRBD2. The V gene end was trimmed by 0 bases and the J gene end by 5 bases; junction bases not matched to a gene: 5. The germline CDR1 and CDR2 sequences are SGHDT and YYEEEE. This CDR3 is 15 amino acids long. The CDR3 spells CASSLGLAEHNEQFF. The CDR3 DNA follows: TGTGCCAGCAGCTTGGGTCTAGCGGAACACAATGAGCAGTTCTTC.

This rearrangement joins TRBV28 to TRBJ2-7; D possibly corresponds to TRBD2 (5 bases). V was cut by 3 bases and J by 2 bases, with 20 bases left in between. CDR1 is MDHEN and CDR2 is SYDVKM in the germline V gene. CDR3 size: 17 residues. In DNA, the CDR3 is TGTGCCAGCAGTTTTTGGCGGGTGGCCGATTCTACCTACGAGCAGTACTTC. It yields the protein CASSFWRVADSTYEQYF.

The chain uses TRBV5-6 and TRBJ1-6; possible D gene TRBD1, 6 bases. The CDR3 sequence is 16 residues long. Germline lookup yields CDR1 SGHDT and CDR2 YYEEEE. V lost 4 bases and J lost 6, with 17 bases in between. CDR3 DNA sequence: TGTGCCAGCAGCCGGGGGGCAGGGCTTTCTAATTCACCCCTCCACTTT. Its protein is CASSRGAGLSNSPLHF.

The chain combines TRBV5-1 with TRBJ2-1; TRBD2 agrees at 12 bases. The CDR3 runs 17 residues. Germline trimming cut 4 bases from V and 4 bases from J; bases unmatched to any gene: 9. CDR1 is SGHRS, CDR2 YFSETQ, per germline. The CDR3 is CASSLGGGLAGYNEQFF. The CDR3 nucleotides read TGCGCCAGCAGCCTAGGGGGAGGACTAGCGGGGTACAATGAGCAGTTCTTC.

CDR3 DNA: TGTGCCACTAGCGGGGGGCAGACCGCGAACACCGGGGAGCTGTTTTTT. As protein: CATSGGQTANTGELFF. This chain links TRBV24-1 with TRBJ2-2; 10 positions match TRBD2. Germline V lookup: CDR1 KGHDR, CDR2 SFDVKD. The CDR3 spans 16 residues. Trimming removed 10 bases from V and 0 bases from J; junction bases left unmatched: 7.

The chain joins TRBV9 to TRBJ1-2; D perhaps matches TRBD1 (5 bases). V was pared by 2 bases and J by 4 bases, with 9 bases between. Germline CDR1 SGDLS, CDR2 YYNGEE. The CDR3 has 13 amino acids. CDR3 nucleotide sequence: TGTGCCAGCAGCGTCGACAGCCTCTATGGCTACACCTTC. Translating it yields CASSVDSLYGYTF.

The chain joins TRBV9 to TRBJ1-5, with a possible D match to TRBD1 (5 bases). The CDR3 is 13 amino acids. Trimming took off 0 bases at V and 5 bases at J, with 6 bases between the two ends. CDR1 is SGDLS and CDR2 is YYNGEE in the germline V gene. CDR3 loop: CASSVGRDQPQHF. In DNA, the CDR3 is TGTGCCAGCAGCGTAGGCAGGGATCAGCCCCAGCATTTT.

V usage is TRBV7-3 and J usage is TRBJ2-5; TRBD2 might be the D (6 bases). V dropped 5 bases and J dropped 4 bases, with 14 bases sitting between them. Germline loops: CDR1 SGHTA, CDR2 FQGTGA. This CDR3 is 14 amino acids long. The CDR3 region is CASSQGAGVETQYF. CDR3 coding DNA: TGTGCCAGCAGCCAGGGAGCGGGTGTAGAGACCCAGTACTTC.

CDR3 coding DNA: TGTGCCAGCAGCTTAGACGTTTGGGCCGAGAGCAATCAGCCCCAGCATTTT. This sequence encodes CASSLDVWAESNQPQHF. The chain links TRBV7-8 to TRBJ1-5; D remains ambiguous. The CDR3 has 17 amino acids. V shed 1 base and J shed 1 base, with 14 bases lying between them. The V gene's germline CDR1 is SGHVS and CDR2 FQNEAQ. Looking up the rest from reference TRBV7-8 and TRBJ1-5 gives the full variable domain: GAGVSQSPRYKVAKRGQDVALRCDPISGHVSLFWYQQALGQGPEFLTYFQNEAQLDKSGLPSDRFFAERPEGSVSTLKIQRTQQEDSAVYLCASSLDVWAESNQPQHFGDGTRLSIL.

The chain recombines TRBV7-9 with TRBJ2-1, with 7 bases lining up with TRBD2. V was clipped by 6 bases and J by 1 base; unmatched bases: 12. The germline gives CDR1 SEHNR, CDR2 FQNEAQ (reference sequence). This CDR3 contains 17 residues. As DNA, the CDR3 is TGTGCCAGCAGAGGAGTGAGGCGGGGGAGGTCCTACAATGAGCAGTTCTTC. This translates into CASRGVRRGRSYNEQFF.

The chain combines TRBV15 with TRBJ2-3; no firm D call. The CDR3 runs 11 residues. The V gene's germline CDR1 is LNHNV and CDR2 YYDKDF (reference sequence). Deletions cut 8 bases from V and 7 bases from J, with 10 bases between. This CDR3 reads CATLGSYTQYF. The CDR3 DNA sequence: TGTGCCACCTTGGGCAGCTATACGCAGTATTTT.

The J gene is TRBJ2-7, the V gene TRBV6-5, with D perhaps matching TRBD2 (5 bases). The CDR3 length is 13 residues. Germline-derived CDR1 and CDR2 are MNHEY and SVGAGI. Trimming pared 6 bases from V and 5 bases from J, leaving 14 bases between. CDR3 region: CASSGSGRDEQYF. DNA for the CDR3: TGTGCCAGCAGCGGGTCGGGAAGGGACGAGCAGTACTTC.

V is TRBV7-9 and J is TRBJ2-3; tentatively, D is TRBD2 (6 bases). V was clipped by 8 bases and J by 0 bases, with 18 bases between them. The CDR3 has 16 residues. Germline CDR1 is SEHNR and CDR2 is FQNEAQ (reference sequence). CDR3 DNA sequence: TGTGCCAGCGATCTACCCGGGGGAATGAGCACAGATACGCAGTATTTT. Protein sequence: CASDLPGGMSTDTQYF.

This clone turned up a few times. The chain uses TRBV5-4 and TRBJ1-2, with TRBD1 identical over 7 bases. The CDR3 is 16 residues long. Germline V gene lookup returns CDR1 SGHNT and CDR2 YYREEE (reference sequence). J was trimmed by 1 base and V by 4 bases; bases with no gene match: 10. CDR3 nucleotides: TGTGCCAGCAGCCCCAGACAGGGACGGCTTAACTATGGCTACACCTTC. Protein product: CASSPRQGRLNYGYTF.

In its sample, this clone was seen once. CDR3: CASSRTRSNTGELFF. The DNA of the CDR3 is TGTGCCAGCAGTAGGACTAGATCGAACACCGGGGAGCTGTTTTTT. V gene TRBV6-2 or TRBV6-3 combines with J gene TRBJ2-2; TRBD2 aligns across 7 bases. The V gene's germline CDR1 is MNHEY and CDR2 SVGEGT. Trimming cost V 5 bases and J 0 bases; bases outside gene matches: 3. This CDR3 is built from 15 residues.

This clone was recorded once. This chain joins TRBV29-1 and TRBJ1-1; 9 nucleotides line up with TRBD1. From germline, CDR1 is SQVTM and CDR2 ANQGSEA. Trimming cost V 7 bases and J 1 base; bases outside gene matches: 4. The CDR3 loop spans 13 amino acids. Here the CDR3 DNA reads TGCAGCGCTCTACAGGGGGCGAACACTGAAGCTTTCTTT. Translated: CSALQGANTEAFF.

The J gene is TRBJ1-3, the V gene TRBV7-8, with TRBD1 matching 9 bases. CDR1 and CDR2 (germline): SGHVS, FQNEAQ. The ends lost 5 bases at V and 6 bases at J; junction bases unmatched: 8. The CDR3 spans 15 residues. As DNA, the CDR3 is TGTGCCAGCAGCATACAAGGACAGGGGCCAAACACCATATATTTT. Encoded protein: CASSIQGQGPNTIYF.

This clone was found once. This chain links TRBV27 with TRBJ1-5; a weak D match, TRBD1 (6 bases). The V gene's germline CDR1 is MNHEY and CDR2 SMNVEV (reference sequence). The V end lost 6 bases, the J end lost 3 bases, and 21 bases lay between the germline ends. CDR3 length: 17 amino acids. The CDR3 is CASRPTAGAINNQPQHF. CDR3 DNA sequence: TGTGCCAGCAGGCCCACAGCAGGGGCAATCAACAATCAGCCCCAGCATTTT.

Here the CDR3 DNA reads TGTGCCAGCACCTTGCGCCACGGACAGGGCTTATTTCAGCCCCAGCATTTT. Amino acids: CASTLRHGQGLFQPQHF. The chain carries TRBV7-3 and TRBJ1-5; 8 positions agree with TRBD1. Germline V CDR1 and CDR2: SGHTA, FQGTGA. The V and J ends lost 7 bases and 6 bases, in that order; junction bases with no gene match: 17. CDR3 length: 17 residues.